These T cell receptor beta chains were read from a single sample in a study of cytomegalovirus exposure and HLA in healthy donors. Method: immunoSEQ multiplex PCR; TCRdb's copy keeps in-frame clones and lacks some. The listing records about 200,000 clones. The sample consisted of PBMCs. These receptors all come from a boy between 10 and 17 years old in good health and CMV-seronegative. CDR3s include the opening cysteine and the closing phenylalanine or tryptophan. The D gene is left open where the match is weak.

TRBJ2-5 - TRBV11-2 TGTGCCAGCAGCTTACGGGGTCTATGGTGGACCCAAGAGACCCAGTACTTC CASSLRGLWWTQETQYF
TRBJ2-5 TRBD2 TRBV2 TGTGCCAGCAGTGAAGCTAGCGGGGGGGCCGCAGAGACCCAGTACTTC CASSEASGGAAETQYF
TRBJ1-6 - TRBV9 TGTGCCAGCAGCGCTACGCTCTCAACAGGGACGGGATCACCCCTCCACTTT CASSATLSTGTGSPLHF
TRBJ2-7 - TRBV9 TGTGCCAGCAGCGCCGGACAGAGACTTACCTACGAGCAGTACTTC CASSAGQRLTYEQYF
TRBJ1-1 - TRBV30 TGTGCCTGGATGCTGAGGGCCGAAGCTTTCTTT CAWMLRAEAFF
TRBJ1-1 - TRBV28 TGTGCCAGCAGGGGTTCACACAGCACTGAAGCTTTCTTT CASRGSHSTEAFF
TRBJ2-7 TRBD1 TRBV2 TGTGCCAGCAGTAAGGACAGGGCGACTACCTACGAGCAGTACTTC CASSKDRATTYEQYF
TRBJ2-1 TRBD2 TRBV7-8 TGTGCCAGCAGCCCGAGCGGGAGTTCTGAGCAGTTCTTC CASSPSGSSEQFF
TRBJ2-1 TRBD2 TRBV4-3 TGCGCCAGCAGCCAAGATCGTGGGCTAGCGGGATACAATGAGCAGTTCTTC CASSQDRGLAGYNEQFF
TRBJ1-5 - TRBV2 TGTGCCAGCACCCCGGACAGAAGCAATCAGCCCCAGCATTTT CASTPDRSNQPQHF
TRBJ1-3 TRBD1 TRBV7-9 TGTGCCAGCAGCTTCACAGGGGGCGGAGGAAACACCATATATTTT CASSFTGGGGNTIYF
TRBJ2-5 - TRBV7-2 TGTGCCAGCAGCTTAGTGGCCCCGCTGAGGGAGACCCAGTACTTC CASSLVAPLRETQYF
TRBJ2-5 - TRBV5-1 TGCGCCAGCAGCCTGGGTGAGTCGGAGACCCAGTACTTC CASSLGESETQYF
TRBJ2-3 - TRBV6-4 TGTGCCAGCAGTGACGAGTCCCCAGATACGCAGTATTTT CASSDESPDTQYF
TRBJ2-1 - TRBV9 TGTGCCAGCAGCGTGGGGACTTACAATGAGCAGTTCTTC CASSVGTYNEQFF
TRBJ2-1 TRBD2 TRBV6-4 TGTGCCAGCAGTAGGACTAGCGGGGATCTTGGTGAGCAGTTCTTC CASSRTSGDLGEQFF
TRBJ2-1 TRBD2 TRBV5-6 TGTGCCAGCAGCTTCCTAGCGGGCCAAACCAATGAGCAGTTCTTC CASSFLAGQTNEQFF
TRBJ1-5 - TRBV19 TGTGCCAGTAGTATCGGGGAGGCCCAGCATTTT CASSIGEAQHF
TRBJ2-5 TRBD2 TRBV6-6 TGTGCCAGCAGTTACCCAGCGGGGGGGCCGGAGACCCAGTACTTC CASSYPAGGPETQYF
TRBJ1-1 TRBD1 TRBV27 TGTGCCAGCAGTACCGGGACAGGTTATGAGGGTAAGACTGAAGCTTTCTTT CASSTGTGYEGKTEAFF
TRBJ1-2 - TRBV28 TGTGCCAGCAGCCGCAGGACTGCTTATGGCTACACCTTC CASSRRTAYGYTF
TRBJ2-7 - TRBV12-2 TGTGCAAGTCGCTTCGCGGGACAGGGTAACTACGAGCAGTACTTC CASRFAGQGNYEQYF
TRBJ2-1 - TRBV29-1 TGCAGCGGGCGACTAGTGCGGGGCGTGCTCTTTTACAATGAGCAGTTCTTC CSGRLVRGVLFYNEQFF
TRBJ1-1 TRBD1 TRBV6-5 TGTGCCAGCGGGCGGGACAGCGCCTCCTCTGAAGCTTTCTTT CASGRDSASSEAFF
TRBJ1-5 TRBD1 TRBV2 TGTGCCAGCAAAGGACAGGAAAAACAGCCCCAGCATTTT CASKGQEKQPQHF
TRBJ2-7 TRBD1 TRBV5-1 TGCGCCAGCAAAACGGGACAGGGGCTATACGAGCAGTACTTC CASKTGQGLYEQYF
TRBJ2-3 - TRBV13 TGTGCCAGCAGCCTGACGACTACTCAAGGCGATACGCAGTATTTT CASSLTTTQGDTQYF
TRBJ2-3 - TRBV5-1 TGCGCCAGCAGCCCCGGGACTGTCACTAGCACAGATACGCAGTATTTT CASSPGTVTSTDTQYF
TRBJ2-5 - TRBV13 TGTGCCAGCAGCCCCCGGGGTGGGGAGACCCAGTACTTC CASSPRGGETQYF
TRBJ2-7 - TRBV6-5 TGTGCCAGCAGTTACCAAAGACTAGACGAGCAGTACTTC CASSYQRLDEQYF
TRBJ2-4 TRBD2 TRBV4-3 TGCGCCAGCAGCCAAGAGGGGGGGAGAAACATTCAGTACTTC CASSQEGGRNIQYF
TRBJ2-7 - TRBV4-1 TGCGCCAGCAGCCCCAACGGGTACGAGCAGTACTTC CASSPNGYEQYF
TRBJ1-2 - TRBV19 TGTGCCAGTAGGGTTGGACAGATAGCTAACTATGGCTACACCTTC CASRVGQIANYGYTF
TRBJ2-5 TRBD1 TRBV7-6 TGTGCCAGCAGCAGGCGGACAGGGGGCAGGAGGGAGACCCAGTACTTC CASSRRTGGRRETQYF
TRBJ1-1 - TRBV6-6 TGTGCCAGCACCCTGACGGGTGAAGCTTTCTTT CASTLTGEAFF
TRBJ1-5 - TRBV6-1 TGTGCCAGCAGTGTGGGGGACTATCAGCCCCAGCATTTT CASSVGDYQPQHF
TRBJ2-7 - TRBV18 TGTGCCAGCTCACCTATCAGGACCTACGAGCAGTACTTC CASSPIRTYEQYF
TRBJ2-7 - TRBV30 TGTGCCTGGAGCGAGGGATACGAGCAGTACTTC CAWSEGYEQYF
TRBJ1-1 - TRBV5-1 TGCGCCAGCAGCGCGGGACTGAACACTGAAGCTTTCTTT CASSAGLNTEAFF
TRBJ1-2 - TRBV28 TGTGCCAGCAGTGCAGGGTTAGGCTACACCTTC CASSAGLGYTF
TRBJ2-1 TRBD2 TRBV6-4 TGTGCCAGCAGTGACTCGGACAGCGGGGGATACAATGAGCAGTTCTTC CASSDSDSGGYNEQFF
TRBJ2-1 - TRBV2 TGTGCCAGCACTCAAGCGGGCGGCGCGGGGGAGCAGTTCTTC CASTQAGGAGEQFF
TRBJ2-1 TRBD1 TRBV19 TGTGCCAGTAGGGACAGGGAGTCCTACAATGAGCAGTTCTTC CASRDRESYNEQFF
TRBJ2-1 TRBD1 TRBV5-6 TGTGCCAGCAGCTTGGTTGGGACAGGGTTGTTCCATGAGCAGTTCTTC CASSLVGTGLFHEQFF
TRBJ1-2 - TRBV28 TGTGCCAGCAGTTCGGGGGGCCCCGCCGGGTATGGCTACACCTTC CASSSGGPAGYGYTF
TRBJ1-1 TRBD1 TRBV9 TGTGCCAGCAGCGCGACAGGGGTCAACACTGAAGCTTTCTTT CASSATGVNTEAFF
TRBJ1-1 - TRBV18 TGTGCCAGCTCACCAGTGGGGGCGCTTGGTATATTCACTGAAGCTTTCTTT CASSPVGALGIFTEAFF
TRBJ2-3 - TRBV7-9 TGTGCCAGCAGCCCCCGGCCGGACTTCCAAAATTCATATACGCAGTATTTT CASSPRPDFQNSYTQYF
TRBJ2-7 TRBD1 TRBV5-1 TGCGCCAGCAGCGGAACCGGGACAGGGTCTGGCGAGCAGTACTTC CASSGTGTGSGEQYF
TRBJ2-7 TRBD1 TRBV10-3 TGTGCCATCAGTGCTGGGGGGACAGGGGGCATCGGGGATTACGAGCAGTACTTC CAISAGGTGGIGDYEQYF
TRBJ2-3 TRBD2 TRBV2 TGTGCCAGCAGTGAAGCCTCGCGGGGGGGCCCAGATACGCAGTATTTT CASSEASRGGPDTQYF